This TCR beta chain is from a study of OX40 agonist ivuxolimab in advanced cancers. As for the study in general: Patients were dosed intravenously with ivuxolimab at 0.01 to 10 mg/kg every 2 weeks.

Profiling relied on immunoSEQ multiplex PCR, and the TCRdb table lists in-frame clones only, not all of them. The sample has over 65,000 clones; 92% are singletons. This clone was recorded once. Its target is not known. Compared with germline, one end of the junction differs, possibly owing to a read error. Notes on the study in general: Antigen specificity remained undetermined for the expanded peripheral T cells.

The CDR3 length is 12 residues. Germline CDR1 and CDR2: SGHRS and YFSETQ. The sequencing used CD4+ or CD8+ T cells sorted from blood, collected in a trial of the OX40 agonist ivuxolimab. The V call is TRBV5-1, the J call TRBJ2-5; maybe TRBD2 (6 bases). This receptor was identified in an adult with an advanced solid tumor such as melanoma, head and neck, liver or kidney cancer. This CDR3 is CASSLSIGDSNF. The DNA of the CDR3 is TGCGCCAGCAGCTTGTCAATTGGGGACTCAAACTTC.